This TCR beta chain was sequenced in a study of blood T cell repertoires in COVID-19. The V end lost 5 bases, the J end lost 0 bases, and 11 bases lay between the germline ends. From germline, CDR1 is SGHTA and CDR2 FQGNSA. This CDR3 has 14 residues. This clone has just one count. The protocol was immunoSEQ multiplex PCR, while the TCRdb copy is restricted to in-frame clones and leaves out a portion. The table includes 100,000 or so clones, around 85% detected once. The TCR was taken from a woman between 70 and 85 years old with active or convalescent COVID-19. The material sequenced was peripheral blood. The chain employs TRBV7-2 and TRBJ2-7; possible D gene TRBD1, 6 bases. CDR3 bases: TGTGCCAGCAGCCAGGGGTCTAGCTCCTACGAGCAGTACTTC. This gives the protein CASSQGSSSYEQYF.